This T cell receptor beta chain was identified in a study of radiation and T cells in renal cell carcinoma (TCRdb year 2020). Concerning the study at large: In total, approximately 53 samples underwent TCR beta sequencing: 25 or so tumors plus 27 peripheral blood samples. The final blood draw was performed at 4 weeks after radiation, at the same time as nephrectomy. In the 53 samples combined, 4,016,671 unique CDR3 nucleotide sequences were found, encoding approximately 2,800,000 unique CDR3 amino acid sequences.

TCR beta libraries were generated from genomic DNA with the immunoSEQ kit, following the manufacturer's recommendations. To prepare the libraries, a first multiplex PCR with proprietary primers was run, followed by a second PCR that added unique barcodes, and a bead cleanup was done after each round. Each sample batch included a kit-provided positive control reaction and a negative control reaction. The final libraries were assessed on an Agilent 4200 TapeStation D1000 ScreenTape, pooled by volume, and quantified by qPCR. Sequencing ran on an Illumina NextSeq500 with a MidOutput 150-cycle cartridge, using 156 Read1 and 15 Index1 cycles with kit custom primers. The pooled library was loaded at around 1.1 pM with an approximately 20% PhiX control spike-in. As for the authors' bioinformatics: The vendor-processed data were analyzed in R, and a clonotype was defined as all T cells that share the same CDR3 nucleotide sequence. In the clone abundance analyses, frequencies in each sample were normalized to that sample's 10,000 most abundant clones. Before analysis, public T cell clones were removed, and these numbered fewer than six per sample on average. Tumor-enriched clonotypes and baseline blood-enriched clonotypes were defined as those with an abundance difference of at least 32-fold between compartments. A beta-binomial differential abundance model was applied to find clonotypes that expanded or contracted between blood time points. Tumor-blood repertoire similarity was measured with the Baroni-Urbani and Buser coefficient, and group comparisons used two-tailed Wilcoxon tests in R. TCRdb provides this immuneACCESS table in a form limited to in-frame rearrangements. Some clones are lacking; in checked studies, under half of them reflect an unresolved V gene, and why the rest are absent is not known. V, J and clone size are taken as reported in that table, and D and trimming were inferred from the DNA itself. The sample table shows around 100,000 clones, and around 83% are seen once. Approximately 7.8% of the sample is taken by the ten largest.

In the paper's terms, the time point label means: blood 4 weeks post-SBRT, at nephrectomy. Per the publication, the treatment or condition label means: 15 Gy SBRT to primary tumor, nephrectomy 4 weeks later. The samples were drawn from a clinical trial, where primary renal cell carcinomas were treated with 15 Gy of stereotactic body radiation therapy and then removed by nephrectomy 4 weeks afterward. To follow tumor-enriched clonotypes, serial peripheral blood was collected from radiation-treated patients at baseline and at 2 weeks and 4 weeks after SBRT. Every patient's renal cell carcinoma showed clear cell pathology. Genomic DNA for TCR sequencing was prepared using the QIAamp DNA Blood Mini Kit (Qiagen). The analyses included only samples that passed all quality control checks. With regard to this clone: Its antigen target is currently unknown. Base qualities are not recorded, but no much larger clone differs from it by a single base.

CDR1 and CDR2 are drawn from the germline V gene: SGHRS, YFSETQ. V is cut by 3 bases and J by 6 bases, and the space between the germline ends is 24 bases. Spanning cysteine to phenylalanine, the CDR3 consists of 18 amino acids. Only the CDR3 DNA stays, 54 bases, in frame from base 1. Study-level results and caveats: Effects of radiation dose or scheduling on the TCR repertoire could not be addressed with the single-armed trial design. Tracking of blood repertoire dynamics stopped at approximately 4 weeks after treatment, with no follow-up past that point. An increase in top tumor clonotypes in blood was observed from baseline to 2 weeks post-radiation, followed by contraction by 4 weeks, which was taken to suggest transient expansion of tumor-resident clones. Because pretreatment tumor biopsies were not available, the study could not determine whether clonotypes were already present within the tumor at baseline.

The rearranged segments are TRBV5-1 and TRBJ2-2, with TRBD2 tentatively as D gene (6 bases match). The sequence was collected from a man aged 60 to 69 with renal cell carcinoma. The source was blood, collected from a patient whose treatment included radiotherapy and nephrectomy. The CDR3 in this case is CASSWLRVAAQGAGELFF. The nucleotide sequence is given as TGCGCCAGCAGCTGGCTTCGTGTAGCGGCTCAAGGGGCCGGGGAGCTGTTTTTT.